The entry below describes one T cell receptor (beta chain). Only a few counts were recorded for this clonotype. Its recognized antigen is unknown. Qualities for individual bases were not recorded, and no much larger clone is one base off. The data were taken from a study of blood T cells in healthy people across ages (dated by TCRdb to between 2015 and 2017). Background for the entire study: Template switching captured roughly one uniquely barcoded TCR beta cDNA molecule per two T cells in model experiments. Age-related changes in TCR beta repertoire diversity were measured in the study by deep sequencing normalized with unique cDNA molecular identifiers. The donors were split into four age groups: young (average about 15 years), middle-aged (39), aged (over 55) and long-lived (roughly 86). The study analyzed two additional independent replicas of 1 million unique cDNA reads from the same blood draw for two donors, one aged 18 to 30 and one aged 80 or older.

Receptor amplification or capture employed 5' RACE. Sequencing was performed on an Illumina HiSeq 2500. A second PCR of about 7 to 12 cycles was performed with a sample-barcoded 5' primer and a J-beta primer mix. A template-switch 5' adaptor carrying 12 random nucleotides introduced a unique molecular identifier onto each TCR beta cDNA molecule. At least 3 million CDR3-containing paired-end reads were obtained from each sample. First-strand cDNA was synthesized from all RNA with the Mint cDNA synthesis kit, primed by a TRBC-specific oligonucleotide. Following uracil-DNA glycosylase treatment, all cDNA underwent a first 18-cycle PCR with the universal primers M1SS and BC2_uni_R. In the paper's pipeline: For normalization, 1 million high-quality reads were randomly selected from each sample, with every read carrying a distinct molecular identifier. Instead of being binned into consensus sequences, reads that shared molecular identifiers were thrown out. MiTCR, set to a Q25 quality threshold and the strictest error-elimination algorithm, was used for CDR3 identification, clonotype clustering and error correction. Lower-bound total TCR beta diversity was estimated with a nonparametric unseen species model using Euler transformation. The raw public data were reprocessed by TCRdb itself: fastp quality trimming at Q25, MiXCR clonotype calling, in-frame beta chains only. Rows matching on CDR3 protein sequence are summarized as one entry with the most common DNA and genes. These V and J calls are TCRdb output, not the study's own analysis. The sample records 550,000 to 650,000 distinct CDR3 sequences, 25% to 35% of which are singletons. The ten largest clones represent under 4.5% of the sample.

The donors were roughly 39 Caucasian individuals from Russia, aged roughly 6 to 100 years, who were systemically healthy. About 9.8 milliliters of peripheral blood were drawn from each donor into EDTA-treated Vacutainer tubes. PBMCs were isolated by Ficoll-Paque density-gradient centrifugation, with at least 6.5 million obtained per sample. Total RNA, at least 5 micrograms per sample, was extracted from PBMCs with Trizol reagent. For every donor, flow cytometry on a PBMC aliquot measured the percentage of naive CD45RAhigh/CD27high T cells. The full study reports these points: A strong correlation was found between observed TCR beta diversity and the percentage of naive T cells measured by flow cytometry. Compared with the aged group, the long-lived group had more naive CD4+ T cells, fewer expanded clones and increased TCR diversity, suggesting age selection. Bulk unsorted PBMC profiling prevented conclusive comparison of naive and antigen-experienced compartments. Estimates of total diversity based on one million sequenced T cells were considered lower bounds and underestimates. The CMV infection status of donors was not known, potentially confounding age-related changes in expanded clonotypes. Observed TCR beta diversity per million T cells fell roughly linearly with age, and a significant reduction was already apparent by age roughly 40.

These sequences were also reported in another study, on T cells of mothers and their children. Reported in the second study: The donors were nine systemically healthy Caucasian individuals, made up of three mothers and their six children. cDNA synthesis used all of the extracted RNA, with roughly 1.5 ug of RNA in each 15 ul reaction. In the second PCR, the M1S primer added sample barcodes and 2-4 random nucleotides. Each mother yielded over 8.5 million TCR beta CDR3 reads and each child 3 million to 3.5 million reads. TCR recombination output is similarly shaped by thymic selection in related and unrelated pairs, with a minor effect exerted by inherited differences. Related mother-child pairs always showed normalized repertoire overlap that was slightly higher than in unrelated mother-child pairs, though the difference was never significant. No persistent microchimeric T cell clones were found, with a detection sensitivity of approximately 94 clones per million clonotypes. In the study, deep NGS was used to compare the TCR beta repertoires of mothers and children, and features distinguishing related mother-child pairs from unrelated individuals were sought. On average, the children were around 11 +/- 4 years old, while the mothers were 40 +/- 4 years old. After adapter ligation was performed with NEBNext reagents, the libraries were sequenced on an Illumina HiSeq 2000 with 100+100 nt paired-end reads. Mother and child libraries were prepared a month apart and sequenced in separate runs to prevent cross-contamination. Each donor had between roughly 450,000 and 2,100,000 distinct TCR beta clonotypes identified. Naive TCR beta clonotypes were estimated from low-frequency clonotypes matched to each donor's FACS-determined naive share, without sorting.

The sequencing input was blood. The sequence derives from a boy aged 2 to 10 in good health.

The CDR3 has the sequence CASSEEGGWLAQETQYF. The DNA sequence is TGTGCCAGCAGTGAAGAAGGAGGATGGTTAGCCCAAGAGACCCAGTACTTC. The chain links TRBV6-1 with TRBJ2-5; the D gene is possibly TRBD2, with 5 bases matching. Looking up the germline V gene yields CDR1 MNHNS and CDR2 SASEGT. V is pared back by 1 base and J by 1 base, with 16 bases lying between the germline termini. From the cysteine through the phenylalanine, the CDR3 covers 17 amino acids. This entry keeps only the CDR3 DNA: 51 bases, framed from base 1.